The source of this TCR beta chain is a study of cytomegalovirus exposure and HLA in healthy donors (dated by TCRdb to about 2017). For context, the study as a whole: In an earlier analysis of some 610 of the donors, approximately 300 Gb of sequence data and roughly 100 million unique TCR beta sequences from about 179 million T cells were reported. Four or five DR-DQ haplotypes were treated as single units for association and clustering because of strong linkage in the cohort. The number of typed donors differed by locus: roughly 629-640 for A, B, C, DRB1 and DQB1; some 540 for DQA1; 606 for DPA1; and around 470 for DPB1. Roughly 300 gigabases of sequencing data and some 85 million unique TCR sequences were included in an early release covering about 600 HLA-typed donors. To study patterns of TCR occurrence, a later analysis re-analyzed previously published TCR beta repertoires from 500 to 850 donors and added high-resolution HLA genotyping. An earlier analysis of roughly 600 of the donors used high-throughput TCR beta sequencing to judge whether each TCR beta V gene segment behaved as functional or pseudogenic. In the later analysis, no new phenotypic data were used to find candidate immune exposures; instead, reliance was placed on TCR beta sequences and their occurrence across donors. High-throughput TCR immunosequencing, statistical association of individual TCRs with disease status, and machine learning were combined to predict cytomegalovirus infection status. Across approximately 420 genotyped donors of the cohort, an average of approximately 240,000 unique TCR beta nucleotide sequences per donor were sequenced, and approximately 19% of those sequences were non-productive. Donor age, sex, ethnicity and CMV serostatus were compiled together with the repertoire data. Every repertoire in the discovery cohort had been generated on one and the same sequencing platform. In addition to the first cohort of around 670 subjects, a separate validation cohort of some 120 different subjects was used. The aim of the study was to test whether cataloging public T cell receptors could identify signatures of past pathogen exposure. Both class I and class II loci were covered by HLA typing, at four-digit resolution. A later genetic analysis took genome-wide SNP genotypes for about three fifths of the roughly 700 donors and used that subset as a discovery cohort. The study profiled the T cell repertoires of 500 to 800 subjects by immunosequencing and related them to cytomegalovirus serostatus. Among the roughly 380 genotyped donors, about 85% belonged to the genetic ancestry cluster associated with self-reported Caucasian donors. What the work shows at the level of the full study, not this receptor alone: In a later analysis, the rate of TCR association differed among HLA loci, with DRB1 alleles having the most associated TCRs and HLA-C alleles having the fewest. In a later analysis, most CMV-associated TCR beta chains were found to appear HLA-restricted, with HLA associations seemingly driven largely by CMV exposure. A further reported finding was that TCR beta sequences accurately predicted the HLA-A and HLA-B alleles for most subjects in the first cohort. Most TCR sequences were observed very rarely across donors, whereas some public TCRs were present in many individuals. Presence/absence analyses assumed roughly uniform sequencing depth across donors, an assumption that may not hold. In vitro tests confirmed that a few of the cytomegalovirus-associated TCR beta chains recognize cytomegalovirus antigens. The cohort was sequenced for TCR beta chains only, and without alpha or paired-chain data the features that could be detected were limited. An earlier analysis of approximately 500 of the donors showed that most TCR beta V segments appeared in productive rearrangements either about 87% or about 30% of the time, which broadly matched IMGT annotations. The study listed 150 to 200 TCR beta chains as associated with cytomegalovirus. According to the authors, the approach could potentially be generalized to other disease states and immunological phenotypes. The earlier analysis of some 540 of the donors excluded fewer than 20 rarely observed V segments, including chromosome 9 orphons, because counts were too low. Immune exposure information for the cohort was limited to CMV serostatus. A cluster of highly shared sequence variants was judged likely to be a technical artifact of the sequencing pipeline. In a later analysis, HLA-associated TCR beta chains showed more clonal expansion and lower generation probabilities than non-associated chains that were equally common. In both the original and validation cohorts, the classifier was reported to diagnose cytomegalovirus status with high specificity and sensitivity. Correlated functional status among segregating V segments might reflect linkage disequilibrium, but an unknown experimental factor could not be ruled out. A later genetic analysis reported fewer N-insertions in productive TCRs among donors in an Asian-associated ancestry cluster than the roughly 650-donor mean. In a later analysis, around 17,000 TCR beta sequences were associated with specific HLA alleles at a false discovery rate of 0.05. A later analysis reported that several top co-occurrence clusters appeared linked to parvovirus B19, influenza, CMV and Epstein-Barr virus. A later genetic analysis associated a missense DCLRE1C variant with V-gene and J-gene trimming of TCR beta chains, and an independent cohort replicated the association. When HLA alleles, especially DR and DQ, strongly co-occurred, TCR associations were difficult to assign to individual alleles. HLA typing was unavailable for some donors at each locus, so association tests used only the typed subset.

This clone came up a few times. Its antigen is currently not known. No base quality information exists; no much larger clone differs at one position. Library preparation employed the immunoSEQ multiplex PCR assay. For the multiplex PCR, a mixture combining 60 forward primers for TCR Vbeta segments and 13 reverse primers for TCR Jbeta segments was used. Amplification of the CDR3 region of rearranged TCR beta genes was performed with a multiplex PCR assay on genomic DNA. On the Illumina HiSeq System, the amplified TCR beta libraries were sequenced as 87-base-pair reads. As for the original processing: A later analysis counted about 76 million unique TCR beta chains across the 550 to 700 repertoires, and 10 million to 11 million of these chains were shared by at least two donors. Raw reads were error-corrected and collapsed into unique sequences by a nearest-neighbor algorithm in which closely related sequences were merged to remove PCR and sequencing errors. CDR3 sequences were aligned to IMGT reference sequences to assign V, D and J gene segments. For a sequence to be retained, at least a six-nucleotide match to both a V gene segment and a J gene segment was required. A rearrangement counted as productive if the CDR3 had no stop codons and remained in frame with V and J, and every other rearrangement counted as non-productive. Following IMGT convention, CDR3 was defined as the stretch from the second conserved V-encoded cysteine up to the conserved J-encoded phenylalanine. The earlier analysis of about 500 of the donors excluded sequences that lacked an unambiguous match to a single V gene segment. An earlier analysis of about 590 of the donors classified V segments as functional when productive rearrangements were above 56.7% and as segregating when the standard deviation between donors was above 5%. To diagnose cytomegalovirus status from the catalog of TCR beta chain sequences, a statistical classification framework was built. In a later analysis, TCR nucleotide sequences were compared against IMGT/GENE-DB human TR gene sequences so that V and J genes could be assigned. Using the TCRdist pipeline, a later analysis assigned CDR3 sequences along with most-parsimonious VDJ recombination scenarios. In a later analysis, each TCR beta chain was defined by its CDR3 amino acid sequence together with its V-gene family, and reads without a unique V-gene family were excluded. A later analysis removed 550 to 700 highly shared, low-generation-probability nucleotide sequences to deal with suspected cross-contamination and a sequencing artifact. In a later analysis, a clonal expansion index for each public chain was calculated from normalized within-repertoire ranks of inferred template counts. In a later analysis, generation probabilities were computed using a VDJ recombination model fitted to out-of-frame rearrangements, and the results were checked against IGoR. In a later analysis, hypergeometric tests were used to score TCR-TCR, TCR-HLA and TCR-CMV co-occurrence, with a repertoire-size bias correction applied to TCR pairs. A later analysis estimated false discovery rates by permuting HLA or CMV assignments 20 times. A later analysis grouped co-occurring TCRs with DBSCAN, adding TCRdist sequence similarity when clustering within HLA-allele-positive subsets. Repertoires with fewer than 30,000 or more than 120,000 public chains, plus five repertoires with anomalous nucleotide sharing, were excluded from co-occurrence clustering. Held by TCRdb, this immuneACCESS table contains in-frame sequences only and omits some clones. Under half of the omission traces to an unresolved V gene where checked; the cause of the rest is unknown. V and J calls and clone size are as listed in that table; D and trimming were resolved from the DNA. The sample yields roughly 150,000 clones; more than 80% were counted once. Under 2% of the sample lies in the top ten.

The cohort consisted of hundreds of healthy bone marrow donors. Cohort members were all nominally healthy when sampled, although unrecorded immune exposures were likely present. The donor tested CMV seronegative, placing the donor among the 350 to 400 seronegative members of the cohort. A peripheral blood sample was provided by each donor, and peripheral blood mononuclear cells were used for TCR beta sequencing. The Qiagen DNeasy Blood Extraction Kit was used to extract genomic DNA from the blood cell samples. The TCR sequence derives from a woman younger than 35 in good health and CMV-seronegative. Material: PBMCs.

The nucleotide sequence reads as follows: TGTGCCAGCAGCCCCCGACAGGCAGGAGGGACCCAGTACTTC. Its amino acids are CASSPRQAGGTQYF. The sequence is built from TRBV11-2 and TRBJ2-5, with a weak D call of TRBD1 (6 bases match). Based on the germline V gene, the CDR1 and CDR2 sequences are SGHAT and FQNNGV. At the junction V is shortened by 5 bases and J by 7 bases, with 17 bases in between. The CDR3 contains 14 residues, cysteine and phenylalanine counted. CDR3 DNA is the only sequence kept; it has 42 bases, read in frame from the first base.